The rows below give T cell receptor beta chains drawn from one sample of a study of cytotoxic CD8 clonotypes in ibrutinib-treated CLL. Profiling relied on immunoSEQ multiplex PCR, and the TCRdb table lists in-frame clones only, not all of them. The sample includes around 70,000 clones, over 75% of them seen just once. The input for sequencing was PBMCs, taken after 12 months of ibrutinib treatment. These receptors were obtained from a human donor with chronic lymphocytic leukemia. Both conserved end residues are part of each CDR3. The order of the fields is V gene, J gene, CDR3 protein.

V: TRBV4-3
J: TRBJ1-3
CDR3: CASSQDYGSTGNTIYF

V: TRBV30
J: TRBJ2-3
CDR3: CAWTGTDTQYF

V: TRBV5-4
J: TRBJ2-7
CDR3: CASSWGTGVLEQYF

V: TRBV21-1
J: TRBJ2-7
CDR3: CASSTGQGLGYEQYF

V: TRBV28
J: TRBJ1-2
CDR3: CASSQYSTANYGYTF

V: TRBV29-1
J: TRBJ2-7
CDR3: CSVEEASYEQYF

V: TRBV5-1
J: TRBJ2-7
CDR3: CASSVGISSSYEQYF

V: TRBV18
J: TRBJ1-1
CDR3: CASSLDTEAFF

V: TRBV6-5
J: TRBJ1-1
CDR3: CASSYSRAANTEAFF

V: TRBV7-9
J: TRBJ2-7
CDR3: CASSFSGLRADYEQYF

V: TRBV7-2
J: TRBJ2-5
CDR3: CASSLVPLAGYRLETQYF

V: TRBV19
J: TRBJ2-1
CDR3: CASSFSGSFPEQFF

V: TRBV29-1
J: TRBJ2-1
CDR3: CSVHRGEQFF

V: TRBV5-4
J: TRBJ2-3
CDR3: CASSLDFDTQYF

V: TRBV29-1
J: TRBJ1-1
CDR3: CSVRGLNTEAFF

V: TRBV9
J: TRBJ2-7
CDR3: CASSGGLAGEYYEQYF

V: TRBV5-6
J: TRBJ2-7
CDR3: CASRWGPTGIYEQYF

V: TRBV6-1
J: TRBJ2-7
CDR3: CASSDLYEQYF

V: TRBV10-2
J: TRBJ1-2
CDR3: CASSGERVSVYGYTF

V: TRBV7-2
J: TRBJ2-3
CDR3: CASSLGGLRTDTQYF

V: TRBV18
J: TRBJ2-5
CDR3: CASSPTTGTPIAYF

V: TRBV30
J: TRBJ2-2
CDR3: CAWKLENTGELFF

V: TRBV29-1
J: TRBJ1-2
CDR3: CSAHRDRDLDGYTF

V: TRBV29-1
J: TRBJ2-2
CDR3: CSVARSNTGELFF

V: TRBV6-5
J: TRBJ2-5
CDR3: CASRAGFLPQETQYF

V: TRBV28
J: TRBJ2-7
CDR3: CASRLPGQGYEQYF

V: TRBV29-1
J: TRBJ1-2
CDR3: CSVDLGEGGYTF

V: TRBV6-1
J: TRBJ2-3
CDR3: CASRVGGLADTQYF

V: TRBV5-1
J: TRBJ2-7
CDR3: CASSLALLTGSEQYF

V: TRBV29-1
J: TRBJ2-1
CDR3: CSVASTHREYNEQFF

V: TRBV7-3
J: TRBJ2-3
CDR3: CASSLTSGLAGEFDTQYF

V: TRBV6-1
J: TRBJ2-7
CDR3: CASSEAFFGGSYEQYF

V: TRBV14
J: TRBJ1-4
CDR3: CASSLRGRATNEKLFF

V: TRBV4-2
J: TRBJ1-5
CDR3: CASSQADRGNQPQHF

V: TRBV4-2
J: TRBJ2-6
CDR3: CASSQDSQGAIRSSGANVLTF

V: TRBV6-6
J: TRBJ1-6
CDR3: CASSRDGNSPLHF

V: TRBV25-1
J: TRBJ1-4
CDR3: CASSEYNEKLFF

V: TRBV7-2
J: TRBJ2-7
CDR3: CASSFRIRGASERYEQYF

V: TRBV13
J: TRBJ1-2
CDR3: CASQLSSRLGGYTF

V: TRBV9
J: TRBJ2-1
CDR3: CASSVVGLYNEQFF

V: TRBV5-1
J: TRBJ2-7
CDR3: CASSLARLAAYEQYF

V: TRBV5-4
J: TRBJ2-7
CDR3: CASSLAVAGTGAKQYF

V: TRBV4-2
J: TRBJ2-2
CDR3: CASSQARRRGIGGELFF

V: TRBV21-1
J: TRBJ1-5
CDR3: CEQNEGGNQPQHF